This TCR beta chain was documented in a study of cytomegalovirus exposure and HLA in healthy donors. CDR1 is SEHNR, CDR2 FQNEAQ, per germline (reference sequence). CDR3 length: 15 amino acids. The study ran its PCR with 60 Vbeta and 13 Jbeta primers. The table came from immunoSEQ multiplex PCR; TCRdb's copy has only in-frame clones and leaves some out. This repertoire shows more than 90,000 clones, about 79% found once; its top ten account for about 3.8%. Concerning this clone: The target antigen is unknown. One end of the junction is discordant with germline, which a read error may explain.

Study conclusions and caveats: As confirmed in vitro, three CMV-associated chains were specific for CMV antigens. Presence/absence analyses rested on an assumption that sequencing depth was roughly uniform across donors. Association of a missense DCLRE1C variant with TCR beta V- and J-gene trimming was reported in a later analysis.

Sequences were obtained from PBMCs. The V gene is TRBV7-9, the J gene TRBJ2-7; 9 positions match TRBD1. The receptor was isolated from a man aged 50-59 years in good health and CMV-seronegative. CDR3 nucleotide sequence: TGTTCCAGCAGCTACACCGGGACAGGGACCTACGAGCAGTACTTC. Translation gives CSSSYTGTGTYEQYF. Full variable domain (outside the CDR3, taken from reference TRBV7-9 and TRBJ2-7): DTGVSQNPRHKITKRGQNVTFRCDPISEHNRLYWYRQTLGQGPEFLTYFQNEAQLEKSRLLSDRFSAERPKGSFSTLEIQRTEQGDSAMYLCSSSYTGTGTYEQYFGPGTRLTVT.